This is a list of T cell receptor beta chains from one sample in a study of T cell responses to AZD1222 COVID-19 vaccine. Generated by immunoSEQ multiplex PCR, the TCRdb table keeps only in-frame clones and is missing some. The sample shows about 110,000 clones, around 87% of them seen only once. The material sequenced was peripheral blood, taken on day 0 of AZD1222 vaccination. The receptors stem from an adult in good health. Each CDR3 is given with its conserved first and last residue. D genes are given only for firm matches. Expanded clones get a size class; other rows say once, few or many, or leave the size out.

v_gene	d_gene	abundance	j_gene	CDR3nt	CDR3aa
TRBV10-2	-	-	TRBJ2-2	TGCGCCAGCAGTGAGAGACTTAGCAACACCGGGGAGCTGTTTTTT	CASSERLSNTGELFF
TRBV28	-	-	TRBJ2-7	TGTGCCAGCAGTTCATCTACAGGGTCCTACGAGCAGTACTTC	CASSSSTGSYEQYF
TRBV30	TRBD2	once	TRBJ2-5	TGTGCCTGGAGTGAGCAGGGACTAGCGGGGGCGGCCGCTGGGGGAGAGACCCAGTACTTC	CAWSEQGLAGAAAGGETQYF
TRBV5-4	TRBD1	once	TRBJ1-1	TGTGCCAGCAGCTTGGCAGGGGGTGGGAACACTGAAGCTTTCTTT	CASSLAGGGNTEAFF
TRBV28	TRBD1	-	TRBJ1-1	TGTGCCAGCAGCCCGATCGACAGGGAGAACACTGAAGCTTTCTTT	CASSPIDRENTEAFF
TRBV6-6	TRBD1	-	TRBJ1-2	TGTGCCAGCAGCCGCCCCCCGGGACAGGGACTTGGCTACACCTTC	CASSRPPGQGLGYTF
TRBV7-9	-	-	TRBJ1-4	TGTGCCAGCACCAAGGCGGGGGAGGTTTTGGAAAAACTGTTTTTT	CASTKAGEVLEKLFF
TRBV13	TRBD1	-	TRBJ2-7	TGTGCCAGCAGCTTAGGGGACAGGGGGACTCTCGAGCAGTACTTC	CASSLGDRGTLEQYF
TRBV28	-	-	TRBJ2-1	TGTGCCAGCAGTACAGCAACCCCGAGCTCCTACAATGAGCAGTTCTTC	CASSTATPSSYNEQFF
TRBV19	-	-	TRBJ2-7	TGTGCCAGTAGTCGACGCGGGGGCTCACTGCGGGGAATGCACTACGAGCAGTACTTC	CASSRRGGSLRGMHYEQYF
TRBV29-1	-	-	TRBJ2-3	TGCAGCGTTCCCCCGCCGGGTAAGGATACGCAGTATTTT	CSVPPPGKDTQYF
TRBV25-1	-	-	TRBJ1-4	TGTGCCAGCAGTGGGCCAGGGCAAGAAAAACTGTTTTTT	CASSGPGQEKLFF
TRBV6-2/TRBV6-3	-	-	TRBJ2-7	TGTGCCAGCAGTTACGTTTCCGAGCAGTACTTC	CASSYVSEQYF
TRBV28	-	-	TRBJ2-6	TGTGCCAGCAGTTTAGGTTCGGACATTAGAATTATAGGGGCCAACGTCCTGACTTTC	CASSLGSDIRIIGANVLTF
TRBV9	-	-	TRBJ2-5	TGTGCCAGCAGCGTGCTGGCGGGGTTGGGGGAGACCCAGTACTTC	CASSVLAGLGETQYF
TRBV5-1	-	-	TRBJ1-2	TGCGCCAGCAGCTTGGAGGGACGGGGGCGCGGGGGCTACACCTTC	CASSLEGRGRGGYTF
TRBV30	-	-	TRBJ1-1	TGTGCCTGGAGTGTTCCGGGACCAATGAACACTGAAGCTTTCTTT	CAWSVPGPMNTEAFF
TRBV25-1	TRBD1	few	TRBJ1-4	TGTGCCAGCAGTGAATTAGGGACAGCCGATGAAAAACTGTTTTTT	CASSELGTADEKLFF
TRBV28	-	-	TRBJ1-5	TGTGCCAGCAGTTTCGCCCGGGAGGGCAATCAGCCCCAGCATTTT	CASSFAREGNQPQHF
TRBV9	-	once	TRBJ1-5	TGTGCCAGCAGCCTCGATAGCAATCAGCCCCAGCATTTT	CASSLDSNQPQHF
TRBV27	-	-	TRBJ2-2	TGTGCCAGCACCCCCACACGGGCCGGGGAGCTGTTTTTT	CASTPTRAGELFF
TRBV27	-	-	TRBJ2-7	TGTGCCAGCAGGACCTATCTGACGGGCGAGCAGTACTTC	CASRTYLTGEQYF
TRBV5-1	-	-	TRBJ1-4	TGCGCCAGCAGCTTGGGGCAAGGCCGAACTAATGAAAAACTGTTTTTT	CASSLGQGRTNEKLFF
TRBV29-1	TRBD1	-	TRBJ2-1	TGCAGCGTTGAAGGGACAGGGGGTTACAATGAGCAGTTCTTC	CSVEGTGGYNEQFF
TRBV3-1/TRBV3-2	-	-	TRBJ2-7	TGTGCCAGCAGCCAAGATGGCATGAGCTACGAGCAGTACTTC	CASSQDGMSYEQYF
TRBV7-2	TRBD2	-	TRBJ2-2	TGTGCCAGCAGCCATCGGACTAGTCCCGGGGAGCTGTTTTTT	CASSHRTSPGELFF
TRBV18	-	-	TRBJ1-1	TGTGCCAGCTCACCAAACCGCCAGGGGTTGGGGAACACTGAAGCTTTCTTT	CASSPNRQGLGNTEAFF
TRBV24-1	-	-	TRBJ2-2	TGTGCCACCAGTGATTTGGCAGGGACCGGGGAGCTGTTTTTT	CATSDLAGTGELFF
TRBV29-1	-	-	TRBJ2-7	TGCAGCGTTTCTGGAGAGGGTGAATTACTCTCCTACGAGCAGTACTTC	CSVSGEGELLSYEQYF
TRBV7-8	-	-	TRBJ1-5	TGTGCCAGCAGCCCAAGTAGTCAGCCCCAGCATTTT	CASSPSSQPQHF
TRBV28	-	-	TRBJ2-1	TGTGCCAGCGGGGGGGAAACAGGGCTCCGTGAGCAGTTCTTC	CASGGETGLREQFF
TRBV24-1	-	-	TRBJ2-1	TGTGCCACCAGCGGCAGGGGGGGCAATGAGCAGTTCTTC	CATSGRGGNEQFF
TRBV12-5	TRBD1	-	TRBJ1-1	TGTGCTAGTGGCTCATCATACAGGGGGAACACTGAAGCTTTCTTT	CASGSSYRGNTEAFF
TRBV6-1	TRBD1	-	TRBJ1-2	TGTGCCAGCAGTGAAGATGGGGACAGGAGCTATGGCTACACCTTC	CASSEDGDRSYGYTF
TRBV29-1	-	-	TRBJ2-3	TGCAGCGTCCAAACCAGAATTAGCACAGATACGCAGTATTTT	CSVQTRISTDTQYF